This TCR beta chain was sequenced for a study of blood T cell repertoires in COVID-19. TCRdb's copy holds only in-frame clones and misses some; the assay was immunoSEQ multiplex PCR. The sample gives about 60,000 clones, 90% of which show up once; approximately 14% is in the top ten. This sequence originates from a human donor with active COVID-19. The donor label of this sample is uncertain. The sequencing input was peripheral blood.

The CDR3 protein is CASSFSAGTGLEKLFF. The CDR3 coding sequence is TGTGCCAGCAGTTTTTCCGCCGGGACAGGGCTTGAAAAACTGTTTTTT. This rearrangement joins TRBV27 to TRBJ1-4; TRBD1 matches 9 bases. Trimming removed 3 bases from V and 7 bases from J; junction bases left unmatched: 9. This CDR3 is built from 16 residues. CDR1 MNHEY and CDR2 SMNVEV come from the germline V gene (reference sequence). Together with reference TRBV27 and TRBJ1-4, the CDR3 gives the full variable domain: EAQVTQNPRYLITVTGKKLTVTCSQNMNHEYMSWYRQDPGLGLRQIYYSMNVEVTDKGDVPEGYKVSRKEKRNFPLILESPSPNQTSLYFCASSFSAGTGLEKLFFGSGTQLSVL.